The 9 T cell receptor beta chains below all came from one sample that was sequenced in a study of post-analysis software for immune sequencing data. Whole-study findings and limits: With TRBV5-6, TRBV5-1 and TRBV20-1 included, 4 to 6 TRBV segments were more frequent in patients than in controls.

These receptors have no known antigen. TCR beta libraries were prepared from cDNA with unique molecular identifiers. MiXCR, applied by TCRdb to the PCR reads, yields one record per CDR3 protein. The sample includes roughly 800,000 distinct CDR3 sequences, about 32% of them seen just once. The sample taken for sequencing was blood. The receptors were gathered from a girl aged 10 to 17 with multiple sclerosis.

The chain carries TRBV5-1 and TRBJ2-1; TRBD2 aligns across 10 bases. The CDR3 sequence is 14 residues long. V shed 0 bases and J 9 bases; nucleotides not matched to a gene: 3. Germline-derived CDR1 and CDR2 are SGHRS and YFSETQ. CDR3 bases: TGCGCCAGCAGCTTGGTTCCTAGCGGGGGTGAGCAGTTCTTC. Its protein is CASSLVPSGGEQFF.

This chain uses TRBV12-3 or TRBV12-4 with TRBJ1-2, with D tentatively TRBD1 (6 bases). Between the trimmed V and J ends, which lost 7 bases and 2 bases, there was a span of 14 bases. The CDR3 extends over 14 amino acids. The CDR3 spells CASNPGGGNYGYTF. CDR3 coding DNA: TGTGCCAGCAACCCGGGGGGCGGAAACTATGGCTACACCTTC.

This clonotype was detected a few times. As DNA, the CDR3 is TGCGCCAGCAGCCAAGATCTTCGGGGGTACACTGAAGCTTTCTTT. Translated: CASSQDLRGYTEAFF. The chain carries TRBV4-3 and TRBJ1-1; the D gene is possibly TRBD1 (5 bases). Per germline, CDR1 LGHNA and CDR2 YSLEER. The length of the CDR3 is 15 residues. The ends were cut back, 0 bases at V and 3 bases at J, with 11 bases in the middle.

This chain uses TRBV12-3 or TRBV12-4 with TRBJ1-2; a possible D gene is TRBD1 (5 bases). V dropped 3 bases and J dropped 7 bases, with 18 bases sitting between them. This CDR3 is 15 amino acids long. The CDR3 is CASSLGTGLAIGYTF. CDR3 nucleotide sequence: TGTGCCAGCAGTTTGGGGACGGGGCTAGCTATTGGCTACACCTTC.

This chain links TRBV28 with TRBJ2-5; TRBD1 agrees at 9 bases. The length of the CDR3 is 15 residues. Germline V gene data show CDR1 as MDHEN and CDR2 as SYDVKM. Trimming removed 0 bases from V and 1 base from J; junction bases left unmatched: 0. The CDR3 nucleotides read TGTGCCAGCAGTTTATGGACAGGGGGCCAAGAGACCCAGTACTTC. Its translation: CASSLWTGGQETQYF. Complete variable domain (other parts from reference TRBV28 and TRBJ2-5): DVKVTQSSRYLVKRTGEKVFLECVQDMDHENMFWYRQDPGLGLRLIYFSYDVKMKEKGDIPEGYSVSREKKERFSLILESASTNQTSMYLCASSLWTGGQETQYFGPGTRLLVL.

As to this clonotype: One base away lies a much larger clone, so this may be a sequencing read error. This chain joins TRBV10-2 and TRBJ2-3; D is undetermined. V lost 3 bases to trimming and J lost 1 base, with 8 bases between them. This CDR3 spans 14 amino acids. Germline-derived CDR1 and CDR2 are WSHSY and SAAADI. Here the CDR3 DNA reads TGCGCCAGCAGTGACCTCAGCGGCACAGATACGCAGTATTTT. It translates to CASSDLSGTDTQYF.

The CDR3 loop is CASSQSPRINEQFF. CDR3 sequence (DNA): TGTGCCAGCAGCCAATCTCCTAGAATCAATGAGCAGTTCTTC. The chain is built from TRBV3-1 and TRBJ2-1; D remains ambiguous. CDR3 length equals 14 residues. The V and J ends lost 2 bases and 6 bases respectively, with 11 bases between them. CDR1 and CDR2 (germline): LGHDT, YNNKEL (reference sequence).

This clonotype was seen a few times. The rearrangement links TRBV20-1 to TRBJ1-4; no clear D. CDR1 and CDR2 (germline): DFQATT, SNEGSKA (reference sequence). With 0 bases removed from V and 8 bases from J, the gap between germline ends came to 13 bases. The CDR3 sequence is 14 residues long. This CDR3 is CSARDVGVREKLFF. Here the CDR3 DNA reads TGCAGTGCTAGAGACGTTGGGGTTCGCGAAAAACTGTTTTTT.

The CDR3 nucleotides are TGTGCCATCAGTGACGGACTTTATTCACCCCTCCACTTT. Translated: CAISDGLYSPLHF. This chain uses TRBV10-3 with TRBJ1-6; no reliable D call. Germline CDR1 ENHRY, CDR2 SYGVKD. Trimming took off 3 bases at V and 8 bases at J, with 8 bases between the two ends. The CDR3 covers 13 residues.